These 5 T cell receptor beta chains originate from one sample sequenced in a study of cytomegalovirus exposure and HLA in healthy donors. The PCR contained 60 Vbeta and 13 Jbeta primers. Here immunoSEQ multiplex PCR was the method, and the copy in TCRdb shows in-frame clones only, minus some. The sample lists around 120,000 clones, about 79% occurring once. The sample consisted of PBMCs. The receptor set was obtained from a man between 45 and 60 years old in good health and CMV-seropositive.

Here the CDR3 reads CASSLGAGWETQYF. The CDR3 DNA sequence: TGTGCCAGCTCCCTGGGGGCAGGGTGGGAGACCCAGTACTTC. The chain recombines TRBV6-1 with TRBJ2-5, with D tentatively TRBD1 (6 bases). This CDR3 has 14 amino acids. Trimming cost V 8 bases and J 5 bases, with 18 bases left between them. The V gene's germline CDR1 is MNHNS and CDR2 SASEGT.

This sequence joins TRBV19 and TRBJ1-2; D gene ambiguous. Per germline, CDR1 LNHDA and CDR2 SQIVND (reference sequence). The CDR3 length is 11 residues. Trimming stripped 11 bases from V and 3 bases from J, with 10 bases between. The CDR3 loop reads CAGRRDYGYTF. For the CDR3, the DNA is TGTGCCGGGAGGCGGGACTATGGCTACACCTTC. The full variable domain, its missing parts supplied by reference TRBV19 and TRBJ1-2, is DGGITQSPKYLFRKEGQNVTLSCEQNLNHDAMYWYRQDPGQGLRLIYYSQIVNDFQKGDIAEGYSVSREKKESFPLTVTSAQKNPTAFYLCAGRRDYGYTFGSGTRLTVV.

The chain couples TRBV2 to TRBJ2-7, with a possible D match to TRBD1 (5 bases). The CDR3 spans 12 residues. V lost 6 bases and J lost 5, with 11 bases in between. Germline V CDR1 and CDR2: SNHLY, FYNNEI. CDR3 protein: CASSRAQDEQYF. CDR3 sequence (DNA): TGTGCCAGCAGCAGGGCACAGGACGAGCAGTACTTC.

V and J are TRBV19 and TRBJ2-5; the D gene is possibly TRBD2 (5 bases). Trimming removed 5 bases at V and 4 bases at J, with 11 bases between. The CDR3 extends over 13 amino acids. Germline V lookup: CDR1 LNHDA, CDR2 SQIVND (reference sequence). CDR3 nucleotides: TGTGCCAGTAGTCGGGATCGGGGAGAGACCCAGTACTTC. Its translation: CASSRDRGETQYF.

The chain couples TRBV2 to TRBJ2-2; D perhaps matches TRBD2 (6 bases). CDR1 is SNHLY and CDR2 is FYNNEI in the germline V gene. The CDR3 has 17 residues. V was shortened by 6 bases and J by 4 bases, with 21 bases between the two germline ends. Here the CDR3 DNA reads TGTGCCAGCAGCCTCTGGGGGGTGGCCTCGGGCACCGGGGAGCTGTTTTTT. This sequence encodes CASSLWGVASGTGELFF.